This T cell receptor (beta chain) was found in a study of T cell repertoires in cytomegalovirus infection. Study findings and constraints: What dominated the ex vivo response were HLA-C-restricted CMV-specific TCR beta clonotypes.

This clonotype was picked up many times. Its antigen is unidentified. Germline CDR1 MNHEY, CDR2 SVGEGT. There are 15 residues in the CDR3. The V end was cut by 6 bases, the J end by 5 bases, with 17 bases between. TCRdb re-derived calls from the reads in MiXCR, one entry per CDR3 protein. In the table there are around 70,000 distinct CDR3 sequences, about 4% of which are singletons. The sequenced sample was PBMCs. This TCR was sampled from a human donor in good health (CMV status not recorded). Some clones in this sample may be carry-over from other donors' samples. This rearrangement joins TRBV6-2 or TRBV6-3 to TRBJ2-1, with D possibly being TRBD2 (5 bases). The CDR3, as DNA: TGTGCCAGCAGCCTTAGACCCGGAGGAAACAATGAGCAGTTCTTC. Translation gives CASSLRPGGNNEQFF.